The clone carrying this T cell receptor (beta chain) has at least ten counts. As yet, its antigen is unknown. CDR3 length: 16 residues. The V gene lost 0 bases and the J gene lost 4 bases, with 15 bases spanning the gap. Germline V CDR1 and CDR2: MGHRA, YSYEKL. Library construction for TCR beta used iRepertoire HTBI primers and Arm-PCR of CDR3 regions. Using its own MiXCR run on the multiplex PCR reads, TCRdb lists one record per CDR3 protein. In the table there are hundreds of thousands of distinct CDR3 sequences, 15% to 20% of which are singletons. Time point in this sample: newly diagnosed GD, antithyroid drugs for less than 3 months. PBMCs were the source of the RNA used for TCR sequencing. The record originates from a study of regulatory T cells in long-lasting Graves disease. Study at large: Under 3 months of antithyroid drugs had been taken by newly diagnosed Graves' patients. General study findings and limits: Newly diagnosed Graves' patients exceeded persistent ones in TCR diversity.

These data also formed part of another study, on T cells in Graves' hyperthyroidism and ophthalmopathy. That study adds: Patients aged 18 to 65 had newly diagnosed hyperthyroidism lasting under 2 months. Stable hyperthyroidism was told apart from ophthalmopathy by a model built on 13 V-J features.

The sequence was obtained from a woman aged 35-65 years with Graves disease. This rearrangement joins TRBV4-1 to TRBJ1-2; the D gene is possibly TRBD1 (5 bases). The sample in question was peripheral blood mononuclear cells (PBMCs), obtained at new diagnosis, from a patient treated with antithyroid drugs. As DNA, the CDR3 is TGCGCCAGCAGCCAAGAATATGACAGCTCCTCCTATGGCTACACCTTC. This codes for CASSQEYDSSSYGYTF.